This T cell receptor (beta chain) came from a study of cytomegalovirus exposure and HLA in healthy donors. Germline V gives CDR1 SGHDT, CDR2 YYEEEE. The CDR3 covers 15 residues. V dropped 1 base and J dropped 0 bases, with 9 bases sitting between them. With 60 Vbeta and 13 Jbeta primers, the PCR was carried out. Measured with immunoSEQ multiplex PCR; TCRdb has only the in-frame clones, and not every one. The sample lists under 200,000 clones, around 78% occurring once. This chain links TRBV5-6 with TRBJ2-3; D is unclear. The sample was PBMCs. This sequence originates from a woman in her thirties or forties in good health and CMV-seronegative. The CDR3, as DNA: TGTGCCAGCAGCTTGTTCAGGTCTAGCACAGATACGCAGTATTTT. It is translated as CASSLFRSSTDTQYF.